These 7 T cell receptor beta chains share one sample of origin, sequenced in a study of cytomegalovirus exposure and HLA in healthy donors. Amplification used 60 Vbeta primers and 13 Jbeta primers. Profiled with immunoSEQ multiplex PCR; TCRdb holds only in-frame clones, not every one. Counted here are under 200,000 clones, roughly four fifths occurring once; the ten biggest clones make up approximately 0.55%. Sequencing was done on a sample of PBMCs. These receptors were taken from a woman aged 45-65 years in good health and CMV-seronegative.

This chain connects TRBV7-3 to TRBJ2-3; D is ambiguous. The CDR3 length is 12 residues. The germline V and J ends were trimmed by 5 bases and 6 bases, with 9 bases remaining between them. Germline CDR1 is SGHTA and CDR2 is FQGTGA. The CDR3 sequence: CASSPPQDTQYF. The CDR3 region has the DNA TGTGCCAGCAGCCCCCCCCAGGATACGCAGTATTTT.

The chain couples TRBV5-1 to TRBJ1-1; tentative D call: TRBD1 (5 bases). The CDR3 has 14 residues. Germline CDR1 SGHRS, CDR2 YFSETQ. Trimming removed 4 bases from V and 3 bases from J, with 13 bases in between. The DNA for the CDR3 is TGCGCCAGCAGCGCAACAGGACGGGACACTGAAGCTTTCTTT. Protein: CASSATGRDTEAFF. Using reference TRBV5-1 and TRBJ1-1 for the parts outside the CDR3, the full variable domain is KAGVTQTPRYLIKTRGQQVTLSCSPISGHRSVSWYQQTPGQGLQFLFEYFSETQRNKGNFPGRFSGRQFSNSRSEMNVSTLELGDSALYLCASSATGRDTEAFFGQGTRLTVV.

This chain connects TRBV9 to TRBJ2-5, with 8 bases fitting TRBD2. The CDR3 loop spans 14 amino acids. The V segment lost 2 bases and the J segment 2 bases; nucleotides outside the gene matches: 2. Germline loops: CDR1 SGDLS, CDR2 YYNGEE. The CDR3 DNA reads TGTGCCAGCAGCGTCGGGACTAGACAAGAGACCCAGTACTTC. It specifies CASSVGTRQETQYF.

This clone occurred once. The CDR3 coding sequence is TGCGCCAGCACGGCGTTCCCGGGGGGAGGGGCCAACGTCCTGACTTTC. It codes for CASTAFPGGGANVLTF. The V and J genes are TRBV5-1 and TRBJ2-6; TRBD2 agrees at 7 bases. The V segment lost 6 bases and the J segment 4 bases; nucleotides outside the gene matches: 10. The germline gives CDR1 SGHRS, CDR2 YFSETQ. The CDR3 sequence is 16 residues long.

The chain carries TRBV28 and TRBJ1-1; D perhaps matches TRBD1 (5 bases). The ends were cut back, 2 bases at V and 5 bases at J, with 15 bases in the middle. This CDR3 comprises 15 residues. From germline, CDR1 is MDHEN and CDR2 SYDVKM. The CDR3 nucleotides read TGTGCCAGCAGTTTAGTACAGGCCTTGATGACTGAAGCTTTCTTT. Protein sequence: CASSLVQALMTEAFF. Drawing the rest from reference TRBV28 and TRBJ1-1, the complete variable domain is DVKVTQSSRYLVKRTGEKVFLECVQDMDHENMFWYRQDPGLGLRLIYFSYDVKMKEKGDIPEGYSVSREKKERFSLILESASTNQTSMYLCASSLVQALMTEAFFGQGTRLTVV.

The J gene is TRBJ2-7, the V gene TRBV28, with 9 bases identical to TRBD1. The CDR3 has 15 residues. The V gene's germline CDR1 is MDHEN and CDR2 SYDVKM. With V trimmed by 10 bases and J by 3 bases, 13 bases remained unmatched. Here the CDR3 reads CAIQTTPGQGYEQYF. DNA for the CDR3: TGTGCCATACAAACTACCCCGGGACAGGGCTACGAGCAGTACTTC.

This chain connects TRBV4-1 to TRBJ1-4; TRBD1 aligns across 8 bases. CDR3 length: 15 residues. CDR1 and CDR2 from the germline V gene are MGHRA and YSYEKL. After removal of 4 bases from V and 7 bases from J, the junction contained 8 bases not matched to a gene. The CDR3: CASSPTLTGGEKLFF. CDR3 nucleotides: TGCGCCAGCAGCCCGACCCTTACAGGGGGTGAAAAACTGTTTTTT.